This T cell receptor beta chain is from a study of T cells in Graves' hyperthyroidism and ophthalmopathy (dated by TCRdb to about 2019). For the wider study: Peripheral blood was sampled at the time of initial diagnosis, prior to any treatment. To identify TCR V-J signatures that set the groups apart, the researchers used a discovery cohort of 100 patients, made up of 43 with Graves' ophthalmopathy and some 60 with stable Graves' hyperthyroidism. Prospective prediction of ophthalmopathy was tested in an independent validation cohort consisting of fewer than 20 hyperthyroidism patients and 15 or so patients who later progressed to ophthalmopathy. The roughly 90 discovery patients were divided at random into training and test sets in a 7:3 ratio. In addition, the study compared T-cell repertoires in thyroid tissue and in blood from six Graves' hyperthyroidism patients. After blood sampling, hyperthyroidism patients were treated with methimazole at a starting dose of 30 mg daily, and ophthalmopathy patients were treated with high-dose intravenous methylprednisolone. The paper reports TCR Vbeta CDR3 sequencing of 135 peripheral blood samples: around 45 ophthalmopathy, fewer than 85 hyperthyroidism and 17 progressor patients.

TCR beta CDR3 regions were amplified from RNA transcripts. The TCR CDR3 was subjected to a first round of RT-PCR using the HTBI primer set and the Qiagen OneStep RT-PCR kit. Libraries were constructed in a second round of multiplex PCR, after which size selection and purification were carried out. Paired-end sequencing of the libraries was performed with 100 bp reads on an Illumina HiSeq2000. The paper's data handling went like this. SOAPnuke was used to process the raw data, throwing out any read that contained adapters or uncalled bases, had a mean Phred below 15, or lacked an exact constant-primer or identifier match. High-quality paired reads were merged using COPE v1.2.5, and each unique nucleotide sequence was defined as a clonotype. MiTCR v1.1 was used to align the clonotypes against IMGT TRBV, TRBD and TRBJ reference segments. The analysis was restricted to V-J combinations with a frequency above 0.0001, which together covered 99.2% of the repertoires. The TCS score was defined as the ratio of F50 (clonal expansion) to E x V (chaos), calculated using BLOSUM62-based TCRdist between CDR3 peptides within each V-J. Welch's t-statistics and random forest reduced 500 to 650 V-J features to roughly 13, which were used in a naive Bayes classifier (R e1071). Using fastp trimming at Q25 and MiXCR clonotype assembly, TCRdb reanalyzed the public sequencing data and kept in-frame beta chains. A single entry per CDR3 protein holds the most common genes and DNA from its merged rows. TCRdb's processing, not the study's, gives the V and J calls here. This sample has about 260,000 distinct CDR3 sequences in its table, and about 17% of those were observed once. The ten largest clones take up about 30% of the sample.

As encoded in the germline V gene, CDR1 is KGHSH while CDR2 is LQKENI. Spanning cysteine to phenylalanine, the CDR3 consists of 14 amino acids. Only the CDR3 part of the read is kept: 42 bases, read in frame from the first base. Deletion took 6 bases off V and 4 bases off J, with a span of 14 bases between the germline ends. Ophthalmopathy patients had moderately to severely active disease, with a Clinical Activity Score of 3 or more, a NOSPECS grade of 4 or more, and a disease duration of less than 3 months. The study excluded patients with uncontrolled infections, other autoimmune diseases, pregnancy or lactation. Clinical symptoms, serum thyroxine and TRAb, thyroid ultrasound, and orbital computed tomography formed the basis for the diagnoses. Ficoll-Paque density gradient centrifugation was used to isolate PBMCs from around 9.1 ml of fresh peripheral blood. Trizol reagent was used to extract total RNA, and RNA quality was then checked on an Agilent 2100 Bioanalyzer.

Study-level results and caveats: No statistical method was used to fix the sample size in advance, and group allocation was not hidden from the investigators. A 13 V-J signature model separated ophthalmopathy from stable hyperthyroidism, with 87.88% sensitivity and 81.08% specificity in cross-validation and 80%/75% in testing. Blood samples also contained most of the expanded thyroid clonotypes (frequency above 0.001), which suggests that blood repertoires may reflect thyroid immune responses. During validation, the model predicted progression to ophthalmopathy a median of approximately 7 months ahead of onset, with almost 71% sensitivity and 72.22% specificity.

This clonotype was recorded at least ten times. Its cognate antigen has yet to be identified. No base quality information exists; no much larger clone differs at one position. The chain uses TRBV18 and TRBJ2-3, with no confident D gene call. The sequence derives from a woman aged 18-30 years with Graves' ophthalmopathy. Material: blood. The CDR3 is CASSPPVPADTQYF. The bases are TGTGCCAGCTCCCCTCCCGTTCCGGCAGATACGCAGTATTTT. With all but the CDR3 taken from the reference TRBV18 and TRBJ2-3 genes, the full variable domain is: NAGVMQNPRHLVRRRGQEARLRCSPMKGHSHVYWYRQLPEEGLKFMVYLQKENIIDESGMPKERFSAEFPKEGPSILRIQQVVRGDSAAYFCASSPPVPADTQYFGPGTRLTVL.